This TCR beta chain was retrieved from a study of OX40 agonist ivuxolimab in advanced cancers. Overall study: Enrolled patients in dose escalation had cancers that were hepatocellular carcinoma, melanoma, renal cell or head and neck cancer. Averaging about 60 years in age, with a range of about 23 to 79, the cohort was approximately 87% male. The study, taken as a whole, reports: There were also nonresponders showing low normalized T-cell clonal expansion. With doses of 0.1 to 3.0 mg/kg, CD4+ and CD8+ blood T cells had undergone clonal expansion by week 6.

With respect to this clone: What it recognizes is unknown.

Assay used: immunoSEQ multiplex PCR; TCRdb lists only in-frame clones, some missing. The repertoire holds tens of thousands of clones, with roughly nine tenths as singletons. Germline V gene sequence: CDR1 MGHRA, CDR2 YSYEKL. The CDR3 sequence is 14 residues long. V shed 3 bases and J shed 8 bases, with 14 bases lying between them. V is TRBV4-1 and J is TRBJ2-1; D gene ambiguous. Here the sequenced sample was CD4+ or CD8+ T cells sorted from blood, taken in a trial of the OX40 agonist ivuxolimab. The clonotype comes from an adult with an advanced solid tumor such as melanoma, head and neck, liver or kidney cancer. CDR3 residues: CASSHLKSRDEQFF. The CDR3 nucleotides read TGCGCCAGCAGCCATTTGAAGTCGCGAGATGAGCAGTTCTTC.